What follows is one T cell receptor (beta chain) and its context. The antigen is not known. This entry comes from a study of CXCR3-negative and CXCR3-positive naive CD8 T cells. The authors prepared UMI-labeled TRB cDNA libraries by 5' RACE. TCRdb derives one entry per CDR3 protein from the 5' RACE reads, leaving out DNA. Recorded here are tens of thousands of distinct CDR3 sequences; the top ten clones represent roughly 0.99%. Study outcomes and limitations: Memory CD8+ T cell repertoires were far less diverse than both naive subsets.

The CDR3 has 15 amino acids. The germline V gene has CDR1 MNHEY and CDR2 SVGAGI. The TCR originated in a human donor in good health. Some clones in this sample may be carry-over from other donors' samples. The sequencing input was naive CXCR3- CD8+ T cells from blood. Subset meaning: CD45RO-CCR7+CD27+CD95- naive CD8+ T cells lacking CXCR3 (TNR3-). The chain uses TRBV6-5 and TRBJ1-6; TCRdb's D call of TRBD1 is untestable without DNA. The CDR3 is CASNPADSYNSPLHF.